These 22 T cell receptor beta chains originate from one sample sequenced in a study of Tregs in tolerant kidney transplant recipients. Profiling relied on immunoSEQ multiplex PCR, and the TCRdb table lists in-frame clones only, not all of them. The sample has about 110,000 clones, about 90% seen once. Sequences were derived from CD4+ T cells from blood, sampled before the transplant. The source is a human donor who received a combined kidney and bone marrow transplant.

This sequence joins TRBV9 and TRBJ2-5, with 8 positions matching TRBD1. V shed 1 base and J 4 bases; nucleotides not matched to a gene: 6. CDR1 and CDR2 (germline): SGDLS, YYNGEE. The CDR3 totals 15 residues. CDR3 loop: CASSVKQGASETQYF. In nucleotides, the CDR3 is TGTGCCAGCAGCGTAAAGCAGGGGGCATCAGAGACCCAGTACTTC.

CDR3 sequence reads: CASSRGLAGDNEQYF. In nucleotides, the CDR3 is TGTGCCAGTAGTAGGGGACTAGCGGGGGATAACGAGCAGTACTTC. The chain recombines TRBV19 with TRBJ2-7; 14 bases line up with TRBD2. This CDR3 has 15 residues. Germline CDR1 is LNHDA and CDR2 is SQIVND (reference sequence). Losses at the gene ends were 4 bases for V and 5 bases for J; bases not matched to a gene: 4.

The chain uses TRBV4-1 and TRBJ2-2, with TRBD2 matching 9 bases. The length of the CDR3 is 14 residues. V shed 5 bases, J shed 7 bases, and the junction held 5 bases outside the gene matches. Germline lookup yields CDR1 MGHRA and CDR2 YSYEKL. Written as DNA, the CDR3 is TGCGCCAGCAGCTCCGGGACTAGCCACGGGGAGCTGTTTTTT. It yields the protein CASSSGTSHGELFF.

The rearrangement uses TRBV2 and TRBJ2-2, with 10 bases identical to TRBD2. Germline CDR1 SNHLY, CDR2 FYNNEI. This CDR3 region has 15 residues. J was trimmed by 6 bases and V by 5 bases; bases with no gene match: 6. CDR3 coding DNA: TGTGCCAGCAGTAAACTAGCGGGGATGTCCGGGGAGCTGTTTTTT. Its translation: CASSKLAGMSGELFF.

The V gene is TRBV19, the J gene TRBJ2-1, with 7 bases aligning to TRBD2. Germline CDR1 reads LNHDA; CDR2 reads SQIVND (reference sequence). The CDR3 runs to 14 residues. With V trimmed by 7 bases and J by 6 bases, 9 bases remained unmatched. CDR3 sequence: CASTRSGLGNEQFF. As DNA, the CDR3 is TGTGCCAGTACCCGTAGCGGGCTCGGCAATGAGCAGTTCTTC.

The chain combines TRBV28 with TRBJ2-1; 9 bases line up with TRBD2. V was pared by 2 bases and J by 8 bases, with 4 bases of the junction left unmatched. The CDR3 has 14 residues. The V gene's germline CDR1 is MDHEN and CDR2 SYDVKM. The CDR3 is CASSLGGRAHEQFF. The CDR3 coding sequence is TGTGCCAGCAGTTTAGGCGGGAGGGCCCATGAGCAGTTCTTC. The full variable domain, completed using reference TRBV28 and TRBJ2-1, is DVKVTQSSRYLVKRTGEKVFLECVQDMDHENMFWYRQDPGLGLRLIYFSYDVKMKEKGDIPEGYSVSREKKERFSLILESASTNQTSMYLCASSLGGRAHEQFFGPGTRLTVL.

This chain links TRBV27 with TRBJ2-1; 9 nucleotides align to TRBD2. This CDR3 has 15 residues. V was pared by 7 bases and J by 5 bases, with 9 bases of the junction left unmatched. Germline-derived CDR1 and CDR2 are MNHEY and SMNVEV (reference sequence). The CDR3 spells CASKRGGGANNEQFF. The DNA of the CDR3 is TGTGCCAGCAAGAGGGGCGGGGGGGCGAACAATGAGCAGTTCTTC.

The CDR3 region is CASSLGAGKTGELFF. The DNA of the CDR3 is TGCGCCAGCAGCTTGGGGGCAGGGAAGACCGGGGAGCTGTTTTTT. The rearrangement joins TRBV5-1 to TRBJ2-2, with D perhaps TRBD1 (5 bases). The germline CDR1 and CDR2 sequences are SGHRS and YFSETQ. The CDR3 extends over 15 amino acids. V lost 0 bases, J lost 5 bases, and 11 bases lay in between.

The chain employs TRBV9 and TRBJ2-7; 7 positions match TRBD1. The V gene's germline CDR1 is SGDLS and CDR2 YYNGEE. This CDR3 spans 13 amino acids. Trimming removed 3 bases from V and 5 bases from J; junction bases left unmatched: 5. CDR3 bases: TGTGCCAGCAGCGCCACAGGGGTCCACGAGCAGTACTTC. Residues: CASSATGVHEQYF.

The chain uses TRBV7-9 and TRBJ2-1; 10 bases fit TRBD2. V was pared by 1 base and J by 3 bases, with 0 bases of the junction left unmatched. The length of the CDR3 is 15 residues. Germline V gives CDR1 SEHNR, CDR2 FQNEAQ (reference sequence). The DNA of the CDR3 is TGTGCCAGCAGCTTAGGGACTAGCGGCTACAATGAGCAGTTCTTC. Translating gives CASSLGTSGYNEQFF.

This clone has only one observation. Here the CDR3 DNA reads TGCGCCAGCAGCTTGGCAGAGAGGGGGATTAGGGCTTTCTTT. It yields the protein CASSLAERGIRAFF. The rearrangement uses TRBV5-1 and TRBJ1-1; maybe TRBD1 (6 bases). Trimming took 0 bases from V and 11 from J, leaving 17 bases between them. Germline-derived CDR1 and CDR2 are SGHRS and YFSETQ. CDR3 length: 14 amino acids.

CDR3 in DNA: TGTGCCAGCAGCCGCGGTGCGGCAGGGGGAAACATTCAGTACTTC. Its protein is CASSRGAAGGNIQYF. The J gene is TRBJ2-4, the V gene TRBV7-8, with 7 bases aligning to TRBD1. This CDR3 is 15 amino acids long. The V gene's germline CDR1 is SGHVS and CDR2 FQNEAQ. Trimming at V came to 5 bases and at J to 6 bases, leaving 10 bases not matched to a gene.

The CDR3 DNA reads as TGTGCCAGCAGCCACGGGACTACGGGTAGGGATACGCAGTATTTT. Protein sequence: CASSHGTTGRDTQYF. This chain joins TRBV7-7 and TRBJ2-3, with 7 bases matching TRBD2. Trimming at V came to 5 bases and at J to 6 bases, leaving 11 bases not matched to a gene. CDR1 is SSHAT and CDR2 is FNYEAQ in the germline V gene (reference sequence). The CDR3 extends over 15 amino acids.

This chain joins TRBV7-9 and TRBJ1-4, with 7 bases identical to TRBD1. The ends lost 5 bases at V and 2 bases at J; junction bases unmatched: 8. Looked up from germline, CDR1 is SEHNR and CDR2 is FQNEAQ (reference sequence). This CDR3 spans 16 amino acids. The CDR3 region has the DNA TGTGCCAGCAGCCCGGGACAGAGCTCGACTAATGAAAAACTGTTTTTT. It is translated as CASSPGQSSTNEKLFF.

The chain joins TRBV5-1 to TRBJ1-1; D remains ambiguous. The CDR3 covers 15 residues. V lost 0 bases to trimming and J lost 2 bases, with 11 bases between them. Germline V gene lookup returns CDR1 SGHRS and CDR2 YFSETQ. The CDR3 protein is CASSLAGGTNTEAFF. In DNA, the CDR3 is TGCGCCAGCAGCTTGGCGGGAGGAACTAACACTGAAGCTTTCTTT.

This clone appeared a few times. This chain uses TRBV2 with TRBJ2-2; TRBD1 matches at 8 bases. Unmatched junction bases numbered 13, after V lost 7 bases and J lost 6 bases. Germline V gene lookup returns CDR1 SNHLY and CDR2 FYNNEI. The CDR3 spans 16 residues. In DNA form, the CDR3 reads TGTGCCAGCACCCGACAGGGGACAGCATTGGCCGGGGAGCTGTTTTTT. Its translation is CASTRQGTALAGELFF. The whole variable domain, filled in from reference TRBV2 and TRBJ2-2, reads EPEVTQTPSHQVTQMGQEVILRCVPISNHLYFYWYRQILGQKVEFLVSFYNNEISEKSEIFDDQFSVERPDGSNFTLKIRSTKLEDSAMYFCASTRQGTALAGELFFGEGSRLTVL.

The rearrangement links TRBV27 to TRBJ2-6; D is perhaps TRBD1 (6 bases). The V and J ends lost 2 bases and 0 bases respectively, with 14 bases between them. Germline-derived CDR1 and CDR2 are MNHEY and SMNVEV (reference sequence). There are 18 residues in the CDR3. CDR3 nucleotides: TGTGCCAGCAGTTTAGGTCCCGGACAGAGCTCTGGGGCCAACGTCCTGACTTTC. This translates into CASSLGPGQSSGANVLTF.

The V call is TRBV25-1, the J call TRBJ2-7; 7 bases are a match to TRBD2. The J segment lost 5 bases and the V segment lost 3 bases, leaving 16 bases of the junction unmatched. The germline V gene encodes CDR1 MGHDK and CDR2 SYGVNS. The CDR3 is 17 residues long. The CDR3 reads CASSDSFTSGAINEQYF. The CDR3 DNA reads as TGTGCCAGCAGTGATTCCTTTACGAGCGGGGCCATCAACGAGCAGTACTTC.

The J gene is TRBJ1-2, the V gene TRBV14; TRBD1 matches 7 bases. The germline V gene encodes CDR1 SGHDN and CDR2 FVKESK. After removal of 4 bases from V and 4 bases from J, the junction contained 9 bases not matched to a gene. This CDR3 has 15 amino acids. The chain's CDR3 is CASSPGQAVGYGYTF. CDR3 coding DNA: TGTGCCAGCAGCCCAGGACAGGCCGTGGGCTATGGCTACACCTTC.

The chain links TRBV7-9 to TRBJ1-5; TRBD1 agrees at 8 bases. The germline V gene encodes CDR1 SEHNR and CDR2 FQNEAQ (reference sequence). Trimming at V came to 1 base and at J to 3 bases, leaving 2 bases not matched to a gene. CDR3 size: 15 residues. In DNA, the CDR3 is TGTGCCAGCAGCTTAGGGGGACAGGACAATCAGCCCCAGCATTTT. It codes for CASSLGGQDNQPQHF.

The chain links TRBV10-3 to TRBJ1-4; tentative D call: TRBD1 (6 bases). CDR1 ENHRY and CDR2 SYGVKD come from the germline V gene. V was shortened by 4 bases and J by 7 bases, with 10 bases between the two germline ends. The length of the CDR3 is 13 residues. The CDR3 protein is CAISVGRGEKLFF. The DNA of the CDR3 is TGTGCCATCAGTGTAGGCAGGGGTGAAAAACTGTTTTTT.

V is TRBV6-5 and J is TRBJ2-7; 10 nucleotides line up with TRBD2. J lost 5 bases, V lost 5 bases, and 6 bases had no gene match. The CDR3 has 14 residues. Germline V gene lookup returns CDR1 MNHEY and CDR2 SVGAGI. The CDR3 sequence: CASSLAGAPDEQYF. CDR3 in DNA: TGTGCCAGCAGTCTAGCGGGGGCCCCGGACGAGCAGTACTTC.